This is a list of T cell receptor beta chains from one sample in a study of T cells in Graves' hyperthyroidism and ophthalmopathy. TCRdb reprocessed the multiplex PCR reads with MiXCR, giving one entry per CDR3 protein. This table holds about 460,000 distinct CDR3 sequences, 22% found once. What was sequenced was blood. The receptors originated from a woman in her 70s with Graves' ophthalmopathy. Each CDR3 is given with its conserved first and last residue. Each record gives: D gene, V gene, clone size, J gene, CDR3 protein, CDR3 DNA. D genes are given only for firm matches. Only some rows state a clone size, as once, few, many or a class for expanded clones.

NA	TRBV6-1	once	TRBJ1-4	CGSMGGTNEKLFF	TGTGGCAGCATGGGGGGGACTAATGAAAAACTGTTTTTT
NA	TRBV15	many	TRBJ2-5	CATSREDSYTQYF	TGTGCCACCAGCAGAGAGGACTCGTACACCCAGTACTTC
NA	TRBV7-9	NA	TRBJ1-2	CASSPTSEGSGGYTF	TGTGCCAGCAGCCCTACCTCTGAGGGCTCGGGGGGCTACACCTTC
NA	TRBV11-2	few	TRBJ2-2	CASSFEAVGPNTGELFF	TGTGCCAGCAGCTTCGAAGCGGTGGGACCGAACACCGGGGAGCTGTTTTTT
NA	TRBV10-1	NA	TRBJ1-1	CASSETGSTEAFF	TGCGCCAGCAGTGAAACAGGTTCTACTGAAGCTTTCTTT
NA	TRBV19	few	TRBJ1-2	CASSLLGITGYTF	TGTGCCAGTAGTTTGCTGGGGATAACTGGCTACACCTTC
NA	TRBV3-1	NA	TRBJ1-2	CASSQTHIGSYTF	TGTGCCAGCAGCCAAACCCATATCGGTAGCTACACCTTC
TRBD1	TRBV7-9	few	TRBJ2-5	CASSLIRTGETQYF	TGTGCCAGCAGCTTAATAAGGACAGGGGAGACCCAGTACTTC
TRBD1	TRBV6-1	NA	TRBJ2-7	CASSSPGTGLSEQYF	TGTGCCAGCAGTTCCCCCGGGACAGGCCTATCCGAGCAGTACTTC
NA	TRBV20-1	NA	TRBJ1-5	CSASLIDSRPQHF	TGCAGTGCTAGTTTAATCGATAGTCGGCCCCAGCATTTT
TRBD2	TRBV28	many	TRBJ2-1	CASSVRLAGYNEQFF	TGTGCCAGCAGTGTAAGACTAGCGGGCTACAATGAGCAGTTCTTC
NA	TRBV5-1	NA	TRBJ2-7	CASSLDRIYEQYF	TGCGCCAGCAGCCTGGACAGAATTTACGAGCAGTACTTC
TRBD2	TRBV20-1	NA	TRBJ2-7	CSATSGSTYEQYF	TGCAGTGCTACGAGCGGGAGTACCTACGAGCAGTACTTC
TRBD2	TRBV7-2	many	TRBJ2-3	CASSSRLAGVTDTQYF	TGTGCCAGCAGCTCTCGACTAGCGGGAGTAACAGATACGCAGTATTTT
NA	TRBV3-1	few	TRBJ2-4	CASSHGQILAKNIQYF	TGTGCCAGCAGCCACGGGCAGATATTAGCCAAAAACATTCAGTACTTC
NA	TRBV11-2	few	TRBJ1-2	CASSLDLPMTSPDSYGYTF	TGTGCCAGCAGCTTAGATCTCCCCATGACTTCCCCGGACAGCTATGGCTACACCTTC
NA	TRBV7-9	few	TRBJ1-2	CASSLGGGRLYGYTF	TGTGCCAGCAGCTTAGGAGGGGGGCGCCTCTATGGCTACACCTTC
NA	TRBV9	few	TRBJ1-1	CASSVESDRSEAFF	TGTGCCAGCAGCGTAGAGTCGGATCGGAGTGAAGCTTTCTTT
NA	TRBV2	NA	TRBJ2-2	CASSEGRSNTGELFF	TGTGCCAGCAGTGAGGGGAGGTCGAACACCGGGGAGCTGTTTTTT
TRBD1	TRBV20-1	many	TRBJ2-5	CSARGQVFSTQYF	TGCAGTGCTAGGGGACAGGTCTTCTCGACCCAGTACTTC
TRBD1	TRBV6-1	few	TRBJ1-1	CASRPLDRGPNTEAFF	TGTGCCAGCAGACCCTTAGACAGGGGGCCTAACACTGAAGCTTTCTTT
TRBD1	TRBV19	many	TRBJ1-5	CASTSGQGRIFSNQPQHF	TGTGCCAGTACGTCCGGACAGGGGCGGATTTTCAGCAATCAGCCCCAGCATTTT
NA	TRBV30	NA	TRBJ1-1	CAWSVGGVEAFF	TGTGCCTGGAGTGTCGGGGGGGTTGAAGCTTTCTTT
NA	TRBV12-3/TRBV12-4	NA	TRBJ2-4	CASSATGAKNIQYF	TGTGCCAGCAGTGCAACAGGGGCCAAAAACATTCAGTACTTC
NA	TRBV6-5	many	TRBJ1-1	CASSYHQRGGVAFF	TGTGCCAGCAGTTACCACCAAAGGGGGGGGGTAGCTTTCTTT
NA	TRBV6-1	many	TRBJ2-7	CASSGGTVSYSYEQYF	TGTGCCAGCAGTGGCGGGACTGTGAGTTACTCCTACGAGCAGTACTTC
TRBD2	TRBV28	many	TRBJ2-5	CASSHSTSGEETQYF	TGTGCCAGCAGCCACTCGACTAGCGGGGAAGAGACCCAGTACTTC
TRBD1	TRBV7-9	NA	TRBJ1-5	CASSMGQGSNQPQHF	TGTGCCAGCAGCATGGGACAGGGTAGCAATCAGCCCCAGCATTTT
NA	TRBV27	NA	TRBJ1-1	CASARRWNTEAFF	TGTGCCAGCGCGAGGCGATGGAACACTGAAGCTTTCTTT
NA	TRBV30	NA	TRBJ1-2	CAWSVLGASGYTF	TGTGCCTGGAGTGTACTCGGGGCCTCTGGCTACACCTTC
NA	TRBV12-3/TRBV12-4	many	TRBJ2-3	CASSLRVAVSTDTQYF	TGTGCCAGCAGTTTAAGGGTAGCAGTTAGCACAGATACGCAGTATTTT
TRBD2	TRBV10-1	NA	TRBJ2-3	CASSESVLSGETQYF	TGCGCCAGCAGTGAGTCAGTGTTAAGCGGGGAGACGCAGTATTTT
TRBD2	TRBV20-1	NA	TRBJ2-4	CSARKVAGGLAKNIQYF	TGCAGTGCTAGAAAGGTAGCGGGGGGACTAGCCAAAAACATTCAGTACTTC
TRBD2	TRBV19	NA	TRBJ2-2	CASSIAPSGITGELFF	TGTGCCAGTAGTATAGCTCCTAGCGGGATAACCGGGGAGCTGTTTTTT
TRBD2	TRBV20-1	few	TRBJ2-1	CSASKTSGRTDEQFF	TGCAGTGCTAGTAAGACTAGCGGGAGGACCGATGAGCAGTTCTTC
TRBD2	TRBV6-5	many	TRBJ2-3	CASSYSTYREADTQYF	TGTGCCAGCAGTTACTCGACATATCGGGAGGCAGATACGCAGTATTTT
NA	TRBV7-9	few	TRBJ2-3	CASSLEGASVTQYF	TGTGCCAGCAGCTTAGAAGGGGCTAGCGTTACGCAGTATTTT
NA	TRBV7-2	many	TRBJ2-3	CASSLDGTTTDTQYF	TGTGCCAGCAGCTTAGATGGGACAACCACAGATACGCAGTATTTT
NA	TRBV19	NA	TRBJ1-2	CASSIDRLSYGYTF	TGTGCCAGTAGTATAGATCGACTGAGCTATGGCTACACCTTC
TRBD1	TRBV28	NA	TRBJ2-7	CATTKGTGESYEQYF	TGTGCCACGACAAAGGGGACAGGAGAATCCTACGAGCAGTACTTC
TRBD2	TRBV19	many	TRBJ2-3	CASTDSSGRLADTQYF	TGTGCCAGTACCGACTCTAGCGGGAGGCTAGCAGATACGCAGTATTTT
NA	TRBV2	few	TRBJ2-1	CASRWGSPYNEQFF	TGTGCCAGCAGGTGGGGGTCCCCCTACAATGAGCAGTTCTTC
NA	TRBV19	few	TRBJ2-3	CASSTVGGTSTDTQYF	TGTGCCAGTAGTACCGTGGGCGGAACTAGCACAGATACGCAGTATTTT
NA	TRBV20-1	many	TRBJ2-2	CSASTGFRTGELFF	TGCAGTGCTAGCACAGGGTTTAGGACCGGGGAGCTGTTTTTT
NA	TRBV25-1	NA	TRBJ2-7	CASSALPGRRNYEQYF	TGTGCCAGCAGTGCCTTACCCGGACGGCGCAACTACGAGCAGTACTTC
TRBD1	TRBV20-1	NA	TRBJ1-1	CSARGAGGFGNTEAFF	TGCAGTGCTAGAGGAGCAGGGGGGTTCGGGAACACTGAAGCTTTCTTT
NA	TRBV20-1	many	TRBJ2-7	CSARVADSYEQYF	TGCAGTGCTAGAGTAGCGGATTCGTACGAGCAGTACTTC
NA	TRBV24-1	many	TRBJ2-6	CATSDSGANVLTF	TGTGCCACCAGTGATTCCGGGGCCAACGTCCTGACTTTC